The 15 T cell receptor beta chains below all came from one sample that was sequenced in a study of T cell repertoires in cytomegalovirus infection (dated by TCRdb to between 2018 and 2021). Sequencing used an Illumina HiSeq 1500. TCRdb reprocessed the public reads (quality trimming at Q25 with fastp, clone calling with MiXCR) and kept in-frame beta chains. Each record represents a unique CDR3 protein, reported with the most common genes and DNA among its rows. This sample is represented by approximately 70,000 distinct CDR3 sequences; over 3.5% of them were singletons. Jointly, the top ten make up around a fifth of the sample. The sequenced sample was PBMCs. The receptor source for this set is a human donor in good health (CMV status not recorded). Some clones in this sample may be carry-over from other donors' samples.

This clonotype was counted ten times or more. The rearrangement joins TRBV6-1 to TRBJ2-5; 7 bases align to TRBD1. Germline loops: CDR1 MNHNS, CDR2 SASEGT. The CDR3 sequence is 12 residues long. V lost 6 bases and J lost 4; bases outside the gene matches: 2. CDR3 amino acids: CASRQGTETQYF. The DNA of the CDR3 is TGTGCCAGCAGACAGGGGACAGAGACCCAGTACTTC.

At least ten counts were recorded for this clonotype. The chain combines TRBV7-2 with TRBJ2-7, with D perhaps given as TRBD1 or TRBD2 (5 bases each). The V and J ends lost 2 bases and 0 bases respectively, with 11 bases between them. CDR1 and CDR2 from the germline V gene are SGHTA and FQGNSA. This CDR3 has 15 amino acids. The CDR3 region has the DNA TGTGCCAGCAGCTTACGGGGCAAAAGCTCCTACGAGCAGTACTTC. Protein: CASSLRGKSSYEQYF. The entire variable domain, with the rest obtained from reference TRBV7-2 and TRBJ2-7, is as follows: GAGVSQSPSNKVTEKGKDVELRCDPISGHTALYWYRQSLGQGLEFLIYFQGNSAPDKSGLPSDRFSAERTGGSVSTLTIQRTQQEDSAVYLCASSLRGKSSYEQYFGPGTRLTVT.

At least ten counts were recorded for this clonotype. The chain carries TRBV7-2 and TRBJ2-2, with D hard to call. CDR1 SGHTA and CDR2 FQGNSA come from the germline V gene. The V end was cut by 7 bases, the J end by 3 bases, with 12 bases between. The CDR3 extends over 14 amino acids. The CDR3 region has the DNA TGTGCCAGCACCCCGAAACGGGACACCGGGGAGCTGTTTTTT. Amino acids: CASTPKRDTGELFF.

In this sample, this clonotype turned up many times. The chain couples TRBV7-8 to TRBJ1-2; D remains ambiguous. This CDR3 contains 14 residues. V lost 5 bases and J 0 bases, leaving 10 bases between the germline ends. Germline V lookup: CDR1 SGHVS, CDR2 FQNEAQ. This CDR3 reads CASSAVDPNYGYTF. The CDR3 bases are TGTGCCAGCAGCGCAGTCGACCCTAACTATGGCTACACCTTC.

In this sample, this clonotype turned up many times. The chain uses TRBV11-2 and TRBJ2-3; perhaps D is TRBD1 or TRBD2 (6 bases each). The CDR3 loop spans 14 amino acids. The germline V and J ends were trimmed by 3 bases and 4 bases, with 11 bases remaining between them. In germline, CDR1 is SGHAT, CDR2 FQNNGV. The CDR3 DNA reads TGTGCCAGCAGCTTGGGGGGCGTTTCAGATACGCAGTATTTT. Its translation: CASSLGGVSDTQYF.

This clonotype was seen many times. The chain couples TRBV7-2 to TRBJ2-1; 12 bases line up with TRBD2. CDR3 size: 15 residues. The germline V gene encodes CDR1 SGHTA and CDR2 FQGNSA. The V segment lost 5 bases and the J segment 7 bases; nucleotides outside the gene matches: 6. Written as DNA, the CDR3 is TGTGCCAGCAGCCCCGCCGGGACTAGCGGGAATGAGCAGTTCTTC. Its protein is CASSPAGTSGNEQFF. The full variable domain, rest sourced from reference TRBV7-2 and TRBJ2-1, is GAGVSQSPSNKVTEKGKDVELRCDPISGHTALYWYRQSLGQGLEFLIYFQGNSAPDKSGLPSDRFSAERTGGSVSTLTIQRTQQEDSAVYLCASSPAGTSGNEQFFGPGTRLTVL.

This clonotype was seen repeatedly, ten times or more. This sequence joins TRBV7-6 and TRBJ1-4; D may be TRBD1 (5 bases). This CDR3 contains 14 residues. V was trimmed by 5 bases and J by 8 bases, leaving 15 bases between them. Germline CDR1 reads SGHVS; CDR2 reads FNYEAQ. As DNA, the CDR3 is TGTGCCAGCAGCCCTTCTTGGGAGGGGGAAAAACTGTTTTTT. Its translation is CASSPSWEGEKLFF.

This clonotype was detected a few times. V is TRBV7-6 and J is TRBJ2-7; a weak D match, TRBD2 (6 bases). V lost 1 base, J lost 1 base, and 11 bases lay in between. This CDR3 contains 15 residues. Germline V gives CDR1 SGHVS, CDR2 FNYEAQ. CDR3 protein: CASSLGGALSYEQYF. DNA for the CDR3: TGTGCCAGCAGCTTAGGCGGGGCTCTATCCTACGAGCAGTACTTC.

In its sample, this clonotype was seen many times. The CDR3 here is CASSLNSGQNYGYTF. The CDR3, as DNA: TGTGCCAGCAGCTTGAATTCGGGACAGAACTATGGCTACACCTTC. V is TRBV7-2 and J is TRBJ1-2; 7 bases match TRBD1. Germline lookup yields CDR1 SGHTA and CDR2 FQGNSA. The J segment lost 2 bases and the V segment lost 3 bases, leaving 6 bases of the junction unmatched. CDR3 size: 15 residues.

In its sample, this clonotype was seen many times. The CDR3 region is CASSFGGIHQPQHF. CDR3 sequence (DNA): TGTGCCAGCAGTTTTGGAGGGATTCATCAGCCCCAGCATTTT. The chain uses TRBV27 and TRBJ1-5; no clear D. V was shortened by 3 bases and J by 5 bases, with 11 bases between the two germline ends. CDR3 length: 14 residues. Germline assignment: CDR1 MNHEY and CDR2 SMNVEV (reference sequence).

This clonotype occurred many times. J is TRBJ1-1 and V is TRBV28, with D perhaps matching TRBD1 (6 bases). Germline CDR1 and CDR2: MDHEN and SYDVKM. V dropped 4 bases and J dropped 0 bases, with 18 bases sitting between them. The length of the CDR3 is 17 residues. In nucleotides, the CDR3 is TGTGCCAGCAGTTGGATGGGAGGGGGACACATGAACACTGAAGCTTTCTTT. It yields the protein CASSWMGGGHMNTEAFF. The entire variable domain, with the rest obtained from reference TRBV28 and TRBJ1-1, is as follows: DVKVTQSSRYLVKRTGEKVFLECVQDMDHENMFWYRQDPGLGLRLIYFSYDVKMKEKGDIPEGYSVSREKKERFSLILESASTNQTSMYLCASSWMGGGHMNTEAFFGQGTRLTVV.

This clonotype has at least ten counts. This chain links TRBV12-3 or TRBV12-4 with TRBJ2-1; TRBD1 matches 7 bases. The CDR3 has 14 residues. V gave up 7 bases and J gave up 6 bases; unmatched junction bases: 9. The DNA for the CDR3 is TGTGCCAGCATGCCCGACAGGGCCCCCAATGAGCAGTTCTTC. Translated: CASMPDRAPNEQFF.

This clonotype was detected ten times or more. This chain connects TRBV4-1 to TRBJ1-3; 7 nucleotides match TRBD1. Germline V lookup: CDR1 MGHRA, CDR2 YSYEKL. The CDR3 totals 14 residues. Trimming cost V 2 bases and J 4 bases; bases outside gene matches: 2. CDR3 bases: TGCGCCAGCAGCCAACCGGGACAGGGAAACACCATATATTTT. Residues: CASSQPGQGNTIYF.

This clonotype was picked up many times. The V and J genes are TRBV28 and TRBJ2-5, with D unclear. Trimming removed 3 bases from V and 5 bases from J, with 16 bases in between. In germline, CDR1 is MDHEN, CDR2 SYDVKM. This CDR3 is 15 amino acids long. The CDR3 is CASSFRPNELETQYF. The CDR3 nucleotides are TGTGCCAGCAGTTTTCGGCCAAACGAGTTGGAGACCCAGTACTTC.

This clonotype was recorded at least ten times. The J gene is TRBJ2-1, the V gene TRBV7-3; no clear D. V dropped 5 bases and J dropped 6 bases, with 11 bases sitting between them. The CDR3 loop spans 13 amino acids. Germline CDR1 and CDR2: SGHTA and FQGTGA. CDR3 coding DNA: TGTGCCAGCAGCCCGAACCTAGGCAATGAGCAGTTCTTC. Its translation: CASSPNLGNEQFF.